These 17 T cell receptor beta chains were sequenced from one sample in a study of blood T cell repertoires in COVID-19 (dated by TCRdb to 2019 to 2021). The method behind the library was the immunoSEQ multiplex PCR assay. In TCRdb, the immuneACCESS table is reduced to in-frame sequences with V and J assigned. These tables do not hold every clone; where another copy was compared, an unresolved V gene accounts for under half, and the others remain unexplained. The sample table shows more than 75,000 clones, and around nine tenths are seen once. The ten largest clonotypes hold 6.5% to 8.5% of the sample. Sequenced input: peripheral blood. The receptor set was obtained from a man younger than 45 with acute or convalescent COVID-19.

This clone has only one observation. V usage is TRBV4-2 and J usage is TRBJ2-7, with 11 nucleotides matching TRBD2. The germline V gene encodes CDR1 LGHNA and CDR2 YNFKEQ. V dropped 4 bases and J dropped 5; count of bases not matched to a gene: 4. The CDR3 spans 14 residues. The CDR3 region has the DNA TGTGCCAGCAGCCCATTAGCGGGAGGGGACGAGCAGTACTTC. Its protein product is CASSPLAGGDEQYF.

The CDR3 loop is CASSVTGVLAGRRQQFF. The CDR3 DNA reads as TGTGCCAGCAGCGTTACAGGGGTACTAGCGGGAAGGAGGCAGCAGTTCTTC. The chain is built from TRBV9 and TRBJ2-1; 10 positions agree with TRBD2. Germline trimming cut 2 bases from V and 11 bases from J; bases unmatched to any gene: 16. The germline V gene has CDR1 SGDLS and CDR2 YYNGEE. The CDR3 length is 17 residues.

The rearrangement joins TRBV19 to TRBJ2-7; TRBD2 aligns across 8 bases. This CDR3 region has 14 residues. CDR1 LNHDA and CDR2 SQIVND come from the germline V gene (reference sequence). Unmatched junction bases numbered 3, after V lost 3 bases and J lost 2 bases. DNA of the CDR3: TGTGCCAGTAGTATCCGGGGGGGGCCCTACGAGCAGTACTTC. Its protein is CASSIRGGPYEQYF.

This chain connects TRBV28 to TRBJ2-1; 10 bases align to TRBD2. The length of the CDR3 is 14 residues. Unmatched junction bases numbered 0, after V lost 4 bases and J lost 3 bases. CDR1 and CDR2 from the germline V gene are MDHEN and SYDVKM. The CDR3 DNA is TGTGCCAGCAGTTGGACTAGCGGCTACAATGAGCAGTTCTTC. Its protein is CASSWTSGYNEQFF.

This clone appeared once. This chain uses TRBV5-1 with TRBJ1-1; 9 bases match TRBD1. The CDR3 has 14 residues. The germline V gene has CDR1 SGHRS and CDR2 YFSETQ. V trimming: 2 bases; J trimming: 5 bases; junction bases outside the gene matches: 4. Here the CDR3 reads CASSLQGASTEAFF. Written as DNA, the CDR3 is TGCGCCAGCAGCTTACAGGGGGCAAGTACTGAAGCTTTCTTT.

The rearrangement links TRBV14 to TRBJ1-4; maybe TRBD1 (5 bases). The germline gives CDR1 SGHDN, CDR2 FVKESK. CDR3 length: 20 amino acids. Between the trimmed V and J ends, which lost 0 bases and 0 bases, there was a span of 20 bases. The CDR3 spells CASSQESVRGEIPTNEKLFF. The CDR3 DNA reads as TGTGCCAGCAGCCAAGAATCGGTGCGGGGGGAGATTCCAACTAATGAAAAACTGTTTTTT.

This rearrangement joins TRBV5-4 to TRBJ1-2; the D gene is possibly TRBD1 (5 bases). Germline CDR1 and CDR2: SGHNT and YYREEE (reference sequence). The CDR3 totals 18 residues. The V gene lost 0 bases and the J gene lost 2 bases, with 20 bases spanning the gap. CDR3 amino acids: CASSLALLTDQKNYGYTF. CDR3 nucleotides: TGTGCCAGCAGCTTGGCCCTCTTGACAGATCAAAAAAACTATGGCTACACCTTC. The variable domain in full, with the rest retrieved from reference TRBV5-4 and TRBJ1-2, is ETGVTQSPTHLIKTRGQQVTLRCSSQSGHNTVSWYQQALGQGPQFIFQYYREEENGRGNFPPRFSGLQFPNYSSELNVNALELDDSALYLCASSLALLTDQKNYGYTFGSGTRLTVV.

V and J are TRBV27 and TRBJ2-7; TRBD2 matches 9 bases. Germline CDR1 reads MNHEY; CDR2 reads SMNVEV (reference sequence). This CDR3 spans 16 amino acids. With 0 bases clipped from V and 0 bases from J, the junction kept 3 bases outside the gene matches. The CDR3 reads CASSLSLAGVSYEQYF. In DNA, the CDR3 is TGTGCCAGCAGTTTATCGTTAGCGGGGGTCTCCTACGAGCAGTACTTC.

The V call is TRBV18, the J call TRBJ1-4; weak D call: TRBD1 (5 bases). CDR1 KGHSH and CDR2 LQKENI come from the germline V gene. The CDR3 contains 14 residues. The V end was cut by 1 base, the J end by 4 bases, with 7 bases between. The CDR3 coding sequence is TGTGCCAGCTCACCACAGGGGCTTAATGAAAAACTGTTTTTT. Translated: CASSPQGLNEKLFF.

The chain recombines TRBV9 with TRBJ2-7; possible D gene TRBD1, 5 bases. The V gene's germline CDR1 is SGDLS and CDR2 YYNGEE. CDR3 size: 16 residues. Trimming pared 2 bases from V and 7 bases from J, leaving 22 bases between. The CDR3 protein is CASSVQMTASEREQYF. The CDR3 bases are TGTGCCAGCAGCGTCCAAATGACAGCCTCGGAAAGGGAGCAGTACTTC.

This chain links TRBV19 with TRBJ2-1, with TRBD2 identical over 9 bases. Trimming cost V 2 bases and J 4 bases; bases outside gene matches: 3. Looked up from germline, CDR1 is LNHDA and CDR2 is SQIVND (reference sequence). CDR3 size: 15 residues. The CDR3 spells CASSIKTSGYNEQFF. The CDR3 bases are TGTGCCAGTAGTATAAAGACTAGCGGATACAATGAGCAGTTCTTC.

The J gene is TRBJ2-5, the V gene TRBV3-1 (or the pseudogene TRBV3-2); D is unresolved. V gave up 5 bases and J gave up 4 bases, with 17 bases separating them. The CDR3 is 15 residues long. The germline gives CDR1 LGHDT, CDR2 YNNKEL (reference sequence). The CDR3 DNA is TGTGCCAGCAGCTTTCAAGAGACACGACGAGAGACCCAGTACTTC. Its translation is CASSFQETRRETQYF.

The chain couples TRBV28 to TRBJ1-2; TRBD1 is a possible D gene (5 bases). Per the germline V gene, CDR1 is MDHEN and CDR2 is SYDVKM. Trimming left V 5 bases short and J 2 bases short, with 9 bases between. The CDR3 is 13 amino acids. The CDR3 protein is CASSNGGNYGYTF. In nucleotides, the CDR3 is TGTGCCAGCAGTAATGGGGGGAACTATGGCTACACCTTC.

This chain links TRBV28 with TRBJ1-1; TRBD1 is a possible D gene (6 bases). The CDR3 sequence is 12 residues long. Germline CDR1 is MDHEN and CDR2 is SYDVKM. Trimming removed 8 bases from V and 8 bases from J, with 15 bases in between. This chain's CDR3 is CASRQVGWEAFF. The CDR3 DNA reads TGTGCCAGCCGACAGGTAGGGTGGGAAGCTTTCTTT. The whole variable domain, filled in from reference TRBV28 and TRBJ1-1, reads DVKVTQSSRYLVKRTGEKVFLECVQDMDHENMFWYRQDPGLGLRLIYFSYDVKMKEKGDIPEGYSVSREKKERFSLILESASTNQTSMYLCASRQVGWEAFFGQGTRLTVV.

This clone showed up just once. The chain carries TRBV7-2 and TRBJ2-3; D is unclear. Trimming left V 5 bases short and J 4 bases short, with 10 bases between. The CDR3 loop spans 13 amino acids. Per germline, CDR1 SGHTA and CDR2 FQGNSA. The CDR3 sequence is CASSVEAADTQYF. The CDR3 coding sequence is TGTGCCAGCAGCGTTGAGGCGGCAGATACGCAGTATTTT. Complete variable domain (other parts from reference TRBV7-2 and TRBJ2-3): GAGVSQSPSNKVTEKGKDVELRCDPISGHTALYWYRQSLGQGLEFLIYFQGNSAPDKSGLPSDRFSAERTGGSVSTLTIQRTQQEDSAVYLCASSVEAADTQYFGPGTRLTVL.

This clone was detected only a few times. The chain uses TRBV6-1 and TRBJ1-2; D call uncertain. Germline V lookup: CDR1 MNHNS, CDR2 SASEGT. This CDR3 has 17 residues. The V gene lost 0 bases and the J gene lost 4 bases, with 18 bases spanning the gap. The CDR3 coding sequence is TGTGCCAGCAGTGAAGCGCTTCAGGCCACTCGACGCTATGGCTACACCTTC. Translated: CASSEALQATRRYGYTF.

The V call is TRBV2, the J call TRBJ1-2; D call uncertain. The CDR3 is 12 residues long. The ends were cut back, 6 bases at V and 6 bases at J, with 11 bases in the middle. Germline CDR1 and CDR2: SNHLY and FYNNEI. The CDR3 bases are TGTGCCAGCAGCGCTCCTATGGATGGCTACACCTTC. Its translation: CASSAPMDGYTF.